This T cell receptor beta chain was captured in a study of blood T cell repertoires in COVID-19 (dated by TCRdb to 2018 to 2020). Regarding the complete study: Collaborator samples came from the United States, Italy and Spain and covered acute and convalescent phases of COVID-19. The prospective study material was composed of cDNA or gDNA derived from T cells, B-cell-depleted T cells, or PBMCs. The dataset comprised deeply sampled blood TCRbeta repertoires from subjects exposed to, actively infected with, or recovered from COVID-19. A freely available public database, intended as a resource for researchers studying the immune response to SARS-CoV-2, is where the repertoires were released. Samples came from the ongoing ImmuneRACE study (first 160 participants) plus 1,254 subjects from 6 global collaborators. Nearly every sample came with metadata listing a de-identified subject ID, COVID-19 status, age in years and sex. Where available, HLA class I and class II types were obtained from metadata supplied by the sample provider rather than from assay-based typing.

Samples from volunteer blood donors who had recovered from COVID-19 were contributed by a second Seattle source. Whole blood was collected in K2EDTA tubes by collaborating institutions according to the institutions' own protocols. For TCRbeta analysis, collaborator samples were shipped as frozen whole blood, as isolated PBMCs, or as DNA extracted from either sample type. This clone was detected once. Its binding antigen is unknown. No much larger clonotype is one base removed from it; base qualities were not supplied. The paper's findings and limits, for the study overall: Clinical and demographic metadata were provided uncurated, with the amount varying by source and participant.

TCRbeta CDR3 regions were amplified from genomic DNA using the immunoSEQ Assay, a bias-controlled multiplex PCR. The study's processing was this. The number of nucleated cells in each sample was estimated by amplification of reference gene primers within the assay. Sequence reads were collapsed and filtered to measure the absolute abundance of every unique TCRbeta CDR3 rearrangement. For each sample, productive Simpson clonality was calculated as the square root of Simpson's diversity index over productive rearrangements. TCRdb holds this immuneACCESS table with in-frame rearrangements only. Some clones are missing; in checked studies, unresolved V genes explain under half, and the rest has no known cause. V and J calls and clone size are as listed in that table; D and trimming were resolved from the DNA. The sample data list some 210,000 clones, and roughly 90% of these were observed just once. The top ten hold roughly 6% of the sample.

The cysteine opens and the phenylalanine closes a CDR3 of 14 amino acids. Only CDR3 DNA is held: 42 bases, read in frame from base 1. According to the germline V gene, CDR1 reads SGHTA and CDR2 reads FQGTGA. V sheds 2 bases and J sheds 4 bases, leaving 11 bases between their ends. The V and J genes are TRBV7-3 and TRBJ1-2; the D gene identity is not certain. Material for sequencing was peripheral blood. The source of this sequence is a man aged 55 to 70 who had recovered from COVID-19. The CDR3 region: CASSLGADAYGYTF. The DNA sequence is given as TGTGCCAGCAGCTTAGGAGCAGATGCCTATGGCTACACCTTC.